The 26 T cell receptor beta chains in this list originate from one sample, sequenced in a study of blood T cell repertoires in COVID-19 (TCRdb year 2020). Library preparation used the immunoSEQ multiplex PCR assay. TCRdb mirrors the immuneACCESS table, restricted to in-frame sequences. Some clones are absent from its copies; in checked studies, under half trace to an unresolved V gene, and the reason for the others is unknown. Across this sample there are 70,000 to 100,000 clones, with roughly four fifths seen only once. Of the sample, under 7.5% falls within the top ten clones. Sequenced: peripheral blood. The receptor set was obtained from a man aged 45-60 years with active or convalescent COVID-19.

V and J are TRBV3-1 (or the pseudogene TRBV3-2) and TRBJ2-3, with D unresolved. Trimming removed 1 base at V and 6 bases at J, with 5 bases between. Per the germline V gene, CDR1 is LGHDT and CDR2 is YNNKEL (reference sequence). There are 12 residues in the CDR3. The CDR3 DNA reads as TGTGCCAGCAGCCAAGGGGCGGATACGCAGTATTTT. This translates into CASSQGADTQYF.

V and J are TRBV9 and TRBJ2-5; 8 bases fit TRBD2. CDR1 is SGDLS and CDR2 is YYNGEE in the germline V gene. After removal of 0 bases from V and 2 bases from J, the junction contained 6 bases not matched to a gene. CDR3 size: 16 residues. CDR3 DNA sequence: TGTGCCAGCAGCGTAGGGGTAGCGGGATTACAAGAGACCCAGTACTTC. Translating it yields CASSVGVAGLQETQYF.

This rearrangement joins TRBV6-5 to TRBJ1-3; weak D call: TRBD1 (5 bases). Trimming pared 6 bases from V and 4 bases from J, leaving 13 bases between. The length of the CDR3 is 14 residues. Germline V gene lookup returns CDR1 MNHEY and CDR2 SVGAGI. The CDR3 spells CASRTDSLGNTIYF. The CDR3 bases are TGTGCCAGCAGGACAGACAGTCTCGGAAACACCATATATTTT.

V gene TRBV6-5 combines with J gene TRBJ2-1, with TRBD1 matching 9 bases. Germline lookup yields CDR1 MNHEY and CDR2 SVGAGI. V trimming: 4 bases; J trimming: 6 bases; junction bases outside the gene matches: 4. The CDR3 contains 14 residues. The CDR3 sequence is CASSSMTGGNEQFF. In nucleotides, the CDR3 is TGTGCCAGCAGTTCTATGACAGGGGGCAATGAGCAGTTCTTC.

CDR3 sequence (DNA): TGTGCCAGCAGTGAATGGTCCGGAGGATCAGATACGCAGTATTTT. Amino acids: CASSEWSGGSDTQYF. The chain links TRBV6-1 to TRBJ2-3; the D gene is possibly TRBD2 (5 bases). The V end lost 2 bases, the J end lost 4 bases, and 13 bases lay between the germline ends. In germline, CDR1 is MNHNS, CDR2 SASEGT. The CDR3 runs 15 residues.

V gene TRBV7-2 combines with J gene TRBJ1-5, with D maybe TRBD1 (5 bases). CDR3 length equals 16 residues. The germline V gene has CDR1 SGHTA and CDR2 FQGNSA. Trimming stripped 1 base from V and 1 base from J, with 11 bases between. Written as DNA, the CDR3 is TGTGCCAGCAGCTTAGGGGGGGGGAGGAGCAATCAGCCCCAGCATTTT. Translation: CASSLGGGRSNQPQHF.

The CDR3 reads CASSLFAGGSRGDEQFF. As DNA, the CDR3 is TGCGCCAGCAGCTTGTTTGCGGGGGGGTCCCGCGGCGATGAGCAGTTCTTC. The chain is built from TRBV5-1 and TRBJ2-1, with TRBD2 identical over 9 bases. The V and J ends lost 1 base and 8 bases, in that order; junction bases with no gene match: 13. There are 17 residues in the CDR3. Per germline, CDR1 SGHRS and CDR2 YFSETQ.

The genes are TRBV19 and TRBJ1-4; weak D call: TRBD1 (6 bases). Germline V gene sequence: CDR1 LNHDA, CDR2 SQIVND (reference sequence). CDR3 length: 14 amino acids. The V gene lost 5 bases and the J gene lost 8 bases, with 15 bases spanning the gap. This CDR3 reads CASSARDMKEKLFF. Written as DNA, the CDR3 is TGTGCCAGTAGTGCCCGGGACATGAAGGAAAAACTGTTTTTT.

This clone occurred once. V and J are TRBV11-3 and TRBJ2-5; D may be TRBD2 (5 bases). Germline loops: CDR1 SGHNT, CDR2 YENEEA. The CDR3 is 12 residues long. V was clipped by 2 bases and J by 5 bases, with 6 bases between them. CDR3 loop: CASSLTGETQYF. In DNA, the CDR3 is TGTGCCAGCAGCTTAACGGGGGAGACCCAGTACTTC.

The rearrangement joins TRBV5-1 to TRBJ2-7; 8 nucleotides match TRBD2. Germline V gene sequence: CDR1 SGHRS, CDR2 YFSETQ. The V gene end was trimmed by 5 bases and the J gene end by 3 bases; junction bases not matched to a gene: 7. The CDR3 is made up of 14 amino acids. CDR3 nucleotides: TGCGCCAGCAGGGCGGGGGGAGGGGGCTACGAGCAGTACTTC. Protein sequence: CASRAGGGGYEQYF.

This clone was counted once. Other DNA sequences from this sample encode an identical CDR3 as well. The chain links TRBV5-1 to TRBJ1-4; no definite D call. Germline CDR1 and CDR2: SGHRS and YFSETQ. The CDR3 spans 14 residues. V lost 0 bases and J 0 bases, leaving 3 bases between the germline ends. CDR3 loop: CASSLDTTNEKLFF. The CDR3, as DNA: TGCGCCAGCAGCTTGGATACAACTAATGAAAAACTGTTTTTT.

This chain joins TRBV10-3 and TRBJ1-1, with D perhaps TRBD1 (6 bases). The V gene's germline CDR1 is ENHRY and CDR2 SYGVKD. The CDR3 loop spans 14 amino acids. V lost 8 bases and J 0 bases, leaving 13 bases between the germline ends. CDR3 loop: CAIRHGQLNTEAFF. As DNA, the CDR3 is TGTGCCATCCGACACGGACAGTTGAACACTGAAGCTTTCTTT.

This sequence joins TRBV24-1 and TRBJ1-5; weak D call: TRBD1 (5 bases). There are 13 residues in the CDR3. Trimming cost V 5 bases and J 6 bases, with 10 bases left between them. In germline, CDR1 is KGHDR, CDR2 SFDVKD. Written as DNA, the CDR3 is TGTGCCACCAGTGCTCCCGGGGGTCAGCCCCAGCATTTT. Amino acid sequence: CATSAPGGQPQHF.

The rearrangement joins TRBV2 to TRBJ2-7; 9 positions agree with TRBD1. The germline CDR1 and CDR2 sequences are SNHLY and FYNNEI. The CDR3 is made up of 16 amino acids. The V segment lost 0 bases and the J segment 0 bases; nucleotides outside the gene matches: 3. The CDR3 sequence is CASSEAGTGSSYEQYV. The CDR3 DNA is TGTGCCAGCAGTGAAGCCGGGACAGGGAGCTCCTACGAGCAGTACGTC.

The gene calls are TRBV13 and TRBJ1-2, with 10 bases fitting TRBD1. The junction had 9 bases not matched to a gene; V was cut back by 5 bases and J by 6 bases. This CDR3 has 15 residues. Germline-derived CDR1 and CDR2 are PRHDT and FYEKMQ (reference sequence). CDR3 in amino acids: CASSLRDRGRNGYTF. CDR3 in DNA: TGTGCCAGCAGCCTCCGGGACAGGGGCCGTAATGGCTACACCTTC.

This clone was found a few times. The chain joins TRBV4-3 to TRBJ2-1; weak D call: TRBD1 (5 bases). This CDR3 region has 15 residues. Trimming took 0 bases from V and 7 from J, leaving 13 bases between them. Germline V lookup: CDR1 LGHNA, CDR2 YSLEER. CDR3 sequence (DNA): TGCGCCAGCAGCCAAGATTTCGGCAGGGCGAATGAGCAGTTCTTC. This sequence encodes CASSQDFGRANEQFF.

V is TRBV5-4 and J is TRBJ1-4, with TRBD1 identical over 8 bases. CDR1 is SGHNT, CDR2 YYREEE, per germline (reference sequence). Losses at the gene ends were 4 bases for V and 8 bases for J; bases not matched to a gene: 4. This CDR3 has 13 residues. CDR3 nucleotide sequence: TGTGCCAGCAGCGGACAGGGTAGCGAAAAACTGTTTTTT. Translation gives CASSGQGSEKLFF.

The CDR3 bases are TGTGCCAGTAGCTCCCGGCTAGCGGGGTACCAAGAGACCCAGTACTTC. Protein sequence: CASSSRLAGYQETQYF. The chain joins TRBV19 to TRBJ2-5; 9 nucleotides agree with TRBD2. Germline V gives CDR1 LNHDA, CDR2 SQIVND (reference sequence). The CDR3 sequence is 16 residues long. With 6 bases clipped from V and 0 bases from J, the junction kept 8 bases outside the gene matches.

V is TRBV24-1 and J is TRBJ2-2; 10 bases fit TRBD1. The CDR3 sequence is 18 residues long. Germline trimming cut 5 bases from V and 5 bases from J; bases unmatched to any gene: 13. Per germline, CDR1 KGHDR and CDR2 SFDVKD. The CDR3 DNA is TGTGCCACCAGTGCCGTTAGCGGGACAGGGGAAGGGACCGGGGAGCTGTTTTTT. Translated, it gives CATSAVSGTGEGTGELFF.

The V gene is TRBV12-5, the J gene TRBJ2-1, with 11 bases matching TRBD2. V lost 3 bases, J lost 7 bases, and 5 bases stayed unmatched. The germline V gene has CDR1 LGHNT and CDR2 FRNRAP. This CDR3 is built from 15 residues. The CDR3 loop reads CASGLNSGGGNEQFF. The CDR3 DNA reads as TGTGCTAGTGGTTTAAATAGCGGGGGGGGTAATGAGCAGTTCTTC.

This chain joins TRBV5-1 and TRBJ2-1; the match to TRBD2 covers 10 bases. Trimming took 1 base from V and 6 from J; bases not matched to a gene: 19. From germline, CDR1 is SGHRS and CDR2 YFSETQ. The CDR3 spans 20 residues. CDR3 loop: CASSLYAPLAGVGFGNEQFF. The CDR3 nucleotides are TGCGCCAGCAGCTTGTACGCCCCTCTAGCGGGGGTGGGGTTTGGCAATGAGCAGTTCTTC.

The CDR3 loop is CASSLGLAGLNEQFF. As DNA, the CDR3 is TGTGCCAGCAGCTTAGGACTAGCGGGGCTCAATGAGCAGTTCTTC. The V and J genes are TRBV5-8 and TRBJ2-1, with 12 positions matching TRBD2. The CDR3 extends over 15 amino acids. Trimming cost V 2 bases and J 6 bases; bases outside gene matches: 3. Germline V gene data show CDR1 as SGHTS and CDR2 as YDEGEE.

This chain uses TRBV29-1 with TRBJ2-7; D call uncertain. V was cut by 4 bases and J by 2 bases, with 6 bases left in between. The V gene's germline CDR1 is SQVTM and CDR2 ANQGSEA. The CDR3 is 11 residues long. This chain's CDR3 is CSVGQAYEQYF. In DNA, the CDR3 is TGCAGCGTTGGGCAGGCCTACGAGCAGTACTTC.

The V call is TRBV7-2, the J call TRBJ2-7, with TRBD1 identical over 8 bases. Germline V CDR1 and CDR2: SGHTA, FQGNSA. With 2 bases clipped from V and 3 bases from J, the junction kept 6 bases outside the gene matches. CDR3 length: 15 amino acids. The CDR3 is CASSLFSGQGYEQYF. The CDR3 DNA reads TGTGCCAGCAGCTTATTTTCCGGACAGGGCTACGAGCAGTACTTC.

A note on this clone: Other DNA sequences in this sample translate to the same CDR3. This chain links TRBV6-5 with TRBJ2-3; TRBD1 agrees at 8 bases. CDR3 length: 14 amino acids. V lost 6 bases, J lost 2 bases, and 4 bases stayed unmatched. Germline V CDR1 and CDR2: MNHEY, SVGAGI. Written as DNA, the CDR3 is TGTGCCAGCAGCTCAGGGGGCAACACAGATACGCAGTATTTT. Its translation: CASSSGGNTDTQYF.

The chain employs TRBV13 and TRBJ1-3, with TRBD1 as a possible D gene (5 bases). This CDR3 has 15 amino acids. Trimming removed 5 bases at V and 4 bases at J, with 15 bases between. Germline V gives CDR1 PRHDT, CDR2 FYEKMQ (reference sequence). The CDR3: CASSHRGQSGNTIYF. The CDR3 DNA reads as TGTGCCAGCAGCCACCGAGGACAATCCGGAAACACCATATATTTT. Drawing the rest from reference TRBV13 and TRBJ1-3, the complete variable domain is AAGVIQSPRHLIKEKRETATLKCYPIPRHDTVYWYQQGPGQDPQFLISFYEKMQSDKGSIPDRFSAQQFSDYHSELNMSSLELGDSALYFCASSHRGQSGNTIYFGEGSWLTVV.